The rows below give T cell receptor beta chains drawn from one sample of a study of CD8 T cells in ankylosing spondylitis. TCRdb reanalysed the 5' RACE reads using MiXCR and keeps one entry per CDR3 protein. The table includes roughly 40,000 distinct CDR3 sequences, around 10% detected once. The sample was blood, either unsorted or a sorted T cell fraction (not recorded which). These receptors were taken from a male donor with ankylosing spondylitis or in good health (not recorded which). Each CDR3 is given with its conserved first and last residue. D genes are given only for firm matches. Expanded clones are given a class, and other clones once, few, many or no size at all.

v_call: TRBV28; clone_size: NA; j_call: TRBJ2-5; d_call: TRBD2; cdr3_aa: CASSLGGRAQETQYF; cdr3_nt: TGTGCCAGCAGTTTAGGGGGGAGGGCACAAGAGACCCAGTACTTC
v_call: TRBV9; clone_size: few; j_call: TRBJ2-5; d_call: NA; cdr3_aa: CASSAYESTQYF; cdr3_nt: TGTGCCAGCAGCGCATATGAATCGACCCAGTACTTC
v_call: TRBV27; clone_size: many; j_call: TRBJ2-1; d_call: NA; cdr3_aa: CASSSRPFDAFF; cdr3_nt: TGTGCCAGCAGTTCCCGACCCTTTGACGCGTTCTTC
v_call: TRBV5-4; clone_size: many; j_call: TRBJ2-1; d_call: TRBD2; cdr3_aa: CASSSGGATYNEQFF; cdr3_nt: TGTGCCAGCAGCTCCGGGGGGGCTACCTACAATGAGCAGTTCTTC
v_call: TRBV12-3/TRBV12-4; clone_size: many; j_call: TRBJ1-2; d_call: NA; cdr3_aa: CASSFVGHIYGYTF; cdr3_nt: TGTGCCAGCAGTTTCGTGGGGCATATCTATGGCTACACCTTC
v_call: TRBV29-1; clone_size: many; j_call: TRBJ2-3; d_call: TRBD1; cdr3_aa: CSVLNDRVYTDTQYF; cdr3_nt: TGCAGCGTCTTAAATGACAGGGTGTACACAGATACGCAGTATTTT
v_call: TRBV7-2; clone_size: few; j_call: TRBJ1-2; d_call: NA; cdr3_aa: CASSQQGRGYTF; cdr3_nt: TGTGCCAGCAGCCAGCAGGGTCGGGGCTACACCTTC
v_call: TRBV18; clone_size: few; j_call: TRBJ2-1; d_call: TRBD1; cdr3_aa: CASSPDRDRGLNEQFF; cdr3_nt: TGTGCCAGCTCCCCGGACCGAGACAGGGGGCTCAATGAGCAGTTCTTC
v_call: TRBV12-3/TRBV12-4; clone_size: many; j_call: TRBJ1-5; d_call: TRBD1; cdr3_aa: CASTLAAGTGSNQPQHF; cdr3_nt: TGTGCCAGCACTCTCGCGGCCGGGACAGGTAGCAATCAGCCCCAGCATTTT
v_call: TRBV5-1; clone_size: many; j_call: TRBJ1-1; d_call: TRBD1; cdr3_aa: CASSKGTDWEAFF; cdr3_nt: TGCGCCAGCAGCAAGGGGACAGATTGGGAAGCTTTCTTT
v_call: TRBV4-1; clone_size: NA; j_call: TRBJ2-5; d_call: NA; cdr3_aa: CASSSGPREFQETQYF; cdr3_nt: TGCGCCAGCAGCTCGGGACCGCGAGAATTCCAAGAGACCCAGTACTTC
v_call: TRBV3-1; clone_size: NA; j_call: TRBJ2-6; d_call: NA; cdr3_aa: CASSQGGSGANVLTF; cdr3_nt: TGTGCCAGCAGCCAAGGTGGCTCTGGGGCCAACGTCCTGACTTTC
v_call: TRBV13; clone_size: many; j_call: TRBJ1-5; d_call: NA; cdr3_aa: CASSLAPDQPQHF; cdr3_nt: TGTGCCAGCAGCTTAGCTCCGGATCAGCCCCAGCATTTT
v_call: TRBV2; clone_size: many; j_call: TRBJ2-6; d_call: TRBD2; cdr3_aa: CASNPLGRDAGANVLTF; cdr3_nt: TGTGCCAGCAATCCCCTCGGGAGGGATGCCGGGGCCAACGTCCTGACTTTC
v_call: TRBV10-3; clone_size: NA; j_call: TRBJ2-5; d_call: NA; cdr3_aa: CVISDVQEQETQYF; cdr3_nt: TGTGTCATCAGTGACGTGCAGGAGCAAGAGACCCAGTACTTC
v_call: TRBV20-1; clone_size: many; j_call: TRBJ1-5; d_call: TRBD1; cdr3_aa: CSARKGTGAHQPQHF; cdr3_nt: TGCAGTGCTAGAAAGGGGACAGGGGCCCATCAGCCCCAGCATTTT
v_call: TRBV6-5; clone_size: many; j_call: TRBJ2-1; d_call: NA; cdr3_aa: CASSYSTREFF; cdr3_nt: TGTGCCAGCAGTTACTCGACTAGAGAGTTCTTC
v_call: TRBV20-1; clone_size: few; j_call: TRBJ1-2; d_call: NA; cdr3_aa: CSVPTGSYYGYTF; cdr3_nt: TGCAGTGTACCGACCGGGAGTTACTATGGCTACACCTTC
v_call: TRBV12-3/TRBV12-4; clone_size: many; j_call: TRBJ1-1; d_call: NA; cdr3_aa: CASSFWGTEAFF; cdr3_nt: TGTGCCAGCAGTTTCTGGGGCACTGAAGCTTTCTTT
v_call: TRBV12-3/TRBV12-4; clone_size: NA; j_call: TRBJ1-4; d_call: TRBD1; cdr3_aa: CASQKRQGVGEKLFF; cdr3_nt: TGTGCCAGCCAGAAAAGACAGGGTGTAGGGGAAAAACTGTTTTTT
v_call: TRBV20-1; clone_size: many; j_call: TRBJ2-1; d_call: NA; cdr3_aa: CSARSDNNEQFF; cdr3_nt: TGCAGTGCTAGATCAGATAACAATGAGCAGTTCTTC
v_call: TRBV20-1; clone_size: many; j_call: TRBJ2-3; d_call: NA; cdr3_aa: CSAPDRSSTDTQYF; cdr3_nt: TGCAGTGCACCTGACAGGAGTAGCACAGATACGCAGTATTTT
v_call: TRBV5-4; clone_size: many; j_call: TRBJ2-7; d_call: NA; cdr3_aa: CASSLAIAPYEQYF; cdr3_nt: TGTGCCAGCAGCTTGGCCATCGCTCCATACGAGCAGTACTTC
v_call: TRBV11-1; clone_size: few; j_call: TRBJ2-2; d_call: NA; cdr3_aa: CASPRHPNTGELFF; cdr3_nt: TGTGCCAGCCCAAGGCACCCGAACACCGGGGAGCTGTTTTTT
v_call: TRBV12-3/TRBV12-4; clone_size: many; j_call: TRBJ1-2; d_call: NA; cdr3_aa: CASSFYYGYTF; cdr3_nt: TGTGCCAGCAGTTTTTACTATGGCTACACCTTC
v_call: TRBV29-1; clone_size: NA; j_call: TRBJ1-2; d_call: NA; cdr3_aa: CSVLSGAGYTF; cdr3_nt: TGTAGCGTTCTCTCAGGGGCTGGCTACACCTTC
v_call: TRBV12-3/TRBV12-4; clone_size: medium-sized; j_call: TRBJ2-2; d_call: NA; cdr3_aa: CASRSSSGLNTGELFF; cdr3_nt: TGTGCCAGCAGATCCTCCTCGGGACTTAACACCGGGGAGCTGTTTTTT
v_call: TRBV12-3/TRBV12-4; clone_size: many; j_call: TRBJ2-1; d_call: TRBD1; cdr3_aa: CASSPDHTGQGNEQFF; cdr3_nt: TGTGCCAGCAGTCCTGATCACACCGGACAGGGGAATGAGCAGTTCTTC
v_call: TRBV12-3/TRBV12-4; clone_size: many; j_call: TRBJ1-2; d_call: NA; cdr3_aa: CASSSRLGYGYTF; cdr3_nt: TGTGCCAGCAGCAGCAGACTAGGCTATGGCTACACCTTC
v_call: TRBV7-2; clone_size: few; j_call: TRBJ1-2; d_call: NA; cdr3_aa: CASSPDRNYGYTF; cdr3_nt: TGTGCCAGCAGCCCCGACAGAAACTATGGCTACACCTTC
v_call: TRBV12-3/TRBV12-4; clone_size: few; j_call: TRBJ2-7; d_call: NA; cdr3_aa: CASSLLAGSHEQYF; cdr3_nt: TGTGCCAGCAGTTTGTTGGCAGGGTCCCACGAGCAGTACTTC
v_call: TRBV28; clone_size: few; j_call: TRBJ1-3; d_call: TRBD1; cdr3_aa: CASSLTGSSGNTIYF; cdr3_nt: TGTGCCAGCTCTCTGACAGGGAGCTCTGGAAACACCATATATTTT
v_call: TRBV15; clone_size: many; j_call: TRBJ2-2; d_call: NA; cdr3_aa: CATSRDVQENTGELFF; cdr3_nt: TGTGCCACCAGCAGAGATGTACAGGAGAACACCGGGGAGCTGTTTTTT
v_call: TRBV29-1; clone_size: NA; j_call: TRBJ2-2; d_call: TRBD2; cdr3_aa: CSVGTSGGAGTGELFF; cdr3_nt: TGCAGCGTCGGTACTAGCGGGGGGGCGGGCACCGGGGAGCTGTTTTTT
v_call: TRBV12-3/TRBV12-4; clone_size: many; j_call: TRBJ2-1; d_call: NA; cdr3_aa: CATTFYNEQFF; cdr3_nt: TGTGCCACCACCTTTTACAATGAGCAGTTCTTC
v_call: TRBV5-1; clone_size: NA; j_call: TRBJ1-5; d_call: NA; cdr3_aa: CASSLTGGVGNQPQHF; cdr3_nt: TGCGCCAGCAGCTTGACCGGGGGGGTTGGCAATCAGCCCCAGCATTTT
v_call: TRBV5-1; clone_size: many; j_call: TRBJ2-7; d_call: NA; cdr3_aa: CASSFQGYEQYF; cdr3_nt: TGCGCCAGCAGCTTTCAGGGGTATGAGCAGTACTTC
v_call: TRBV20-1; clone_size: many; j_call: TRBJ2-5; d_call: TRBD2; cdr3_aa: CSARWPGLAVQTQYF; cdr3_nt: TGCAGTGCTAGATGGCCGGGACTAGCGGTTCAGACCCAGTACTTC
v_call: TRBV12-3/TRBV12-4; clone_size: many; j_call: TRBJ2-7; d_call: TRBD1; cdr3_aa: CASSPGQAEQYF; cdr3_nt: TGTGCCAGCAGTCCGGGACAGGCCGAGCAGTACTTC
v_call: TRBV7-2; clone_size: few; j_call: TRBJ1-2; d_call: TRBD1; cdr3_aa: CASSFRKGQGGVYTF; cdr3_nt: TGTGCCAGCAGCTTTCGAAAGGGACAGGGGGGAGTCTACACCTTC
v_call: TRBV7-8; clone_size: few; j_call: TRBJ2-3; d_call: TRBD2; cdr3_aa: CASSFTGLAGGIDTQYF; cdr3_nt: TGTGCCAGCAGCTTCACGGGACTAGCGGGGGGGATAGATACGCAGTATTTT
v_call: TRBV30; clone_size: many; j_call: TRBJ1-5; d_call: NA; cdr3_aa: CAWSALTGNQPQHF; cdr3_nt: TGTGCCTGGTCAGCCTTAACAGGGAATCAGCCCCAGCATTTT
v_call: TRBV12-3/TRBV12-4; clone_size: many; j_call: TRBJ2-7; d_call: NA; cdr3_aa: CASSPRQHYEQYF; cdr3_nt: TGTGCCAGCAGCCCAAGACAGCACTACGAGCAGTACTTC
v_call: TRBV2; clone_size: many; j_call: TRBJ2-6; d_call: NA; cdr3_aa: CAPARGVLSGANVLTF; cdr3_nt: TGTGCCCCTGCGAGGGGGGTTCTCTCCGGGGCCAACGTCCTGACTTTC
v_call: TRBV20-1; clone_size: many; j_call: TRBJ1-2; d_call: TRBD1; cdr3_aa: CSARGQLANYGYTF; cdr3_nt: TGCAGTGCTAGGGGACAGCTAGCTAACTATGGCTACACCTTC